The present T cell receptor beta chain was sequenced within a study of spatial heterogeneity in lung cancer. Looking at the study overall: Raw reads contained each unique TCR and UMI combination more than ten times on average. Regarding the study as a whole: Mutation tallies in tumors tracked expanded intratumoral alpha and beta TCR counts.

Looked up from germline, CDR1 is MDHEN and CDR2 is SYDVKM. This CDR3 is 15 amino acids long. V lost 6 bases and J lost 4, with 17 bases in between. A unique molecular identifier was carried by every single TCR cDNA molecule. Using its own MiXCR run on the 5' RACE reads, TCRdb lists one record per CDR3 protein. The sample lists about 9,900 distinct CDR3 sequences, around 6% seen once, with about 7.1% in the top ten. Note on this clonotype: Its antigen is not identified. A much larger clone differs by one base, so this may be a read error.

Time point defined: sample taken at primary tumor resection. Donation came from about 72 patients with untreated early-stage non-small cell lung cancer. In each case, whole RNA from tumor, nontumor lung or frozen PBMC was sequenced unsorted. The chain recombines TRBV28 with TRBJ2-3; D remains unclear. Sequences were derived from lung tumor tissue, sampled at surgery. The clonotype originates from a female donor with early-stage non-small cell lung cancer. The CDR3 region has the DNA TGTGCCAGCAGCCGGGTGAGCTGGATACCAGATACGCAGTATTTT. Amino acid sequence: CASSRVSWIPDTQYF.